The 31 T cell receptor beta chains below come from one sample, sequenced in a study of human T cells and chemical hapten exposure. As to time point: pre-sensitization, week 0. Treatment described: therapeutic diphenylcyclopropenone sensitization with weekly scalp DPC. Via MiXCR, TCRdb re-called the RACE reads, giving one row per CDR3 protein. This table has 350,000 to 400,000 distinct CDR3 sequences, about 5.1% appearing once. The sample was whole blood, taken in connection with sensitization to the hapten diphenylcyclopropenone (DPC). These receptors all stem from a woman aged 50 to 65 with alopecia areata. Some clones in this sample may be carry-over from other donors' samples.

The sample holds many counts of this clonotype. The chain has TRBV4-1 and TRBJ2-7; weak D call: TRBD1 (5 bases). Germline V gene lookup returns CDR1 MGHRA and CDR2 YSYEKL. The CDR3 is 15 amino acids. Trimming shortened V by 1 base and J by 2 bases, and 12 bases separated the two germline ends. CDR3 protein: CASSQVAGMPYEQYF. DNA of the CDR3: TGCGCCAGCAGCCAAGTGGCAGGGATGCCCTACGAGCAGTACTTC.

This clonotype appeared many times. This chain joins TRBV7-9 and TRBJ1-2; unclear D gene. The CDR3 has 13 residues. Germline V gene data show CDR1 as SEHNR and CDR2 as FQNEAQ (reference sequence). Trimming removed 1 base from V and 4 bases from J, with 7 bases in between. CDR3 sequence (DNA): TGTGCCAGCAGCTTAGGGGAGAGCTATGGCTACACCTTC. It translates to CASSLGESYGYTF.

This clonotype has only a few counts. The chain carries TRBV6-5 and TRBJ2-7, with TRBD2 identical over 9 bases. V gave up 2 bases and J gave up 6 bases; unmatched junction bases: 2. CDR3 length: 13 residues. Germline V gives CDR1 MNHEY, CDR2 SVGAGI. CDR3 residues: CASSYEGLAEQYF. The CDR3 nucleotides read TGTGCCAGCAGTTACGAGGGACTAGCCGAGCAGTACTTC.

This clonotype was counted only a few times. This sequence joins TRBV5-1 and TRBJ2-7, with 7 bases lining up with TRBD1. Trimming at V came to 7 bases and at J to 0 bases, leaving 10 bases not matched to a gene. Germline V gene data show CDR1 as SGHRS and CDR2 as YFSETQ. This CDR3 has 15 residues. CDR3 sequence reads: CASYRDRDSSYEQYF. The CDR3 region has the DNA TGCGCCAGCTACCGGGACCGGGACAGCTCCTACGAGCAGTACTTC.

This clonotype was seen a few times. The genes are TRBV29-1 and TRBJ1-1; tentatively, D is TRBD1 (5 bases). Trimming stripped 6 bases from V and 5 bases from J, with 13 bases between. Germline loops: CDR1 SQVTM, CDR2 ANQGSEA. The CDR3 contains 12 residues. For the CDR3, the DNA is TGCAGCGTGGACAAGGGAGGAACTGAAGCTTTCTTT. It specifies CSVDKGGTEAFF.

This clonotype was seen repeatedly, ten times or more. J is TRBJ2-4 and V is TRBV11-2, with TRBD1 matching over 8 bases. With 5 bases clipped from V and 7 bases from J, the junction kept 7 bases outside the gene matches. The CDR3 consists of 14 residues. The germline gives CDR1 SGHAT, CDR2 FQNNGV. The CDR3 reads CASSVGQGYNIQYF. Written as DNA, the CDR3 is TGTGCCAGCAGCGTCGGACAGGGTTACAACATTCAGTACTTC.

This rearrangement joins TRBV5-1 to TRBJ2-2, with a weak D call TRBD1 (5 bases). This CDR3 spans 14 amino acids. V was trimmed by 3 bases and J by 4 bases, leaving 10 bases between them. The V gene's germline CDR1 is SGHRS and CDR2 YFSETQ. The CDR3 sequence: CASSYPRVTGELFF. The DNA for the CDR3 is TGCGCCAGCAGCTACCCCAGGGTCACCGGGGAGCTGTTTTTT.

This clonotype was counted only a few times. The J gene is TRBJ2-7, the V gene TRBV27; possibly TRBD1 or TRBD2 for D (5 bases each). The CDR3 sequence is 16 residues long. Germline-derived CDR1 and CDR2 are MNHEY and SMNVEV (reference sequence). V lost 5 bases, J lost 4 bases, and 21 bases lay in between. This CDR3 reads CASSTFWDGSKYEQYF. CDR3 coding DNA: TGTGCCAGCAGTACCTTTTGGGACGGTAGTAAGTACGAGCAGTACTTC.

This clonotype was picked up many times. The chain carries TRBV5-1 and TRBJ2-1, with TRBD2 matching over 13 bases. Germline assignment: CDR1 SGHRS and CDR2 YFSETQ. J was trimmed by 0 bases and V by 3 bases; bases with no gene match: 9. CDR3 length: 19 amino acids. This CDR3 is CASSSGLAGVVSSYNEQFF. CDR3 sequence (DNA): TGCGCCAGCAGCTCCGGACTAGCGGGGGTCGTAAGCTCCTACAATGAGCAGTTCTTC.

This clonotype appeared many times. The CDR3 loop reads CASSEARGWVTEAFF. The CDR3 nucleotides are TGTGCCAGCAGTGAAGCGCGGGGTTGGGTCACTGAAGCTTTCTTT. The V and J genes are TRBV6-1 and TRBJ1-1; no definite D call. V gave up 0 bases and J gave up 4 bases, with 12 bases separating them. Per the germline V gene, CDR1 is MNHNS and CDR2 is SASEGT. CDR3 size: 15 residues.

The V and J genes are TRBV4-2 and TRBJ2-3; 10 nucleotides match TRBD2. Germline V gene sequence: CDR1 LGHNA, CDR2 YNFKEQ. The CDR3 is made up of 17 amino acids. V shed 1 base and J 5 bases; nucleotides not matched to a gene: 9. The CDR3 nucleotides read TGTGCCAGCAGCCAAGTTTCGGCTAGCGGGGGTGGAGATACGCAGTATTTT. Amino acids: CASSQVSASGGGDTQYF.

The rearrangement joins TRBV28 to TRBJ2-3; 14 bases align to TRBD2. Unmatched junction bases numbered 8, after V lost 5 bases and J lost 13 bases. The CDR3 is 14 amino acids. Germline V CDR1 and CDR2: MDHEN, SYDVKM. The CDR3 is CASSIPGLAGAEYF. CDR3 DNA: TGTGCCAGCAGTATCCCGGGACTAGCGGGAGCGGAGTATTTT.

The chain joins TRBV7-9 to TRBJ1-1; D not certain. Germline values: CDR1 SEHNR, CDR2 FQNEAQ (reference sequence). The length of the CDR3 is 12 residues. CDR3 sequence reads: CDTTSGDGEAFF. The CDR3 coding sequence is TGTGACACGACGTCAGGAGACGGTGAAGCTTTCTTT. Drawing the rest from reference TRBV7-9 and TRBJ1-1, the complete variable domain is DTGVSQNPRHKITKRGQNVTFRCDPISEHNRLYWYRQTLGQGPEFLTYFQNEAQLEKSRLLSDRFSAERPKGSFSTLEIQRTEQGDSAMYLCDTTSGDGEAFFGQGTRLTVV.

This clonotype was observed a handful of times. This chain links TRBV29-1 with TRBJ1-1; D gene unclear. This CDR3 contains 14 residues. Germline V gives CDR1 SQVTM, CDR2 ANQGSEA. Trimming pared 4 bases from V and 1 base from J, leaving 13 bases between. CDR3 sequence: CSVGRGMANTEAFF. Written as DNA, the CDR3 is TGCAGCGTTGGGCGTGGGATGGCGAACACTGAAGCTTTCTTT.

This clonotype was observed many times. The chain employs TRBV7-6 and TRBJ2-3; either TRBD1 or TRBD2 may fit D (5 bases each). This CDR3 spans 14 amino acids. V gave up 3 bases and J gave up 4 bases, with 11 bases separating them. Germline CDR1 SGHVS, CDR2 FNYEAQ. The CDR3 protein is CASSFGDGADTQYF. The CDR3 coding sequence is TGTGCCAGCAGCTTCGGGGACGGGGCAGATACGCAGTATTTT.

This clonotype has more than one count but fewer than ten. This chain joins TRBV18 and TRBJ1-1; a weak D match, TRBD1 (5 bases). Germline assignment: CDR1 KGHSH and CDR2 LQKENI. Trimming removed 3 bases from V and 1 base from J, with 9 bases in between. The CDR3 consists of 14 residues. As DNA, the CDR3 is TGTGCCAGCTCACCGGCAGGGCAGAACACTGAAGCTTTCTTT. Translated, it gives CASSPAGQNTEAFF.

This clonotype was seen a handful of times. The chain carries TRBV4-1 and TRBJ1-1; TRBD1 matches at 7 bases. The CDR3 runs 15 residues. Germline trimming cut 4 bases from V and 2 bases from J; bases unmatched to any gene: 7. Germline V CDR1 and CDR2: MGHRA, YSYEKL. For the CDR3, the DNA is TGCGCCAGCAGCCTATGGGACAGTCCTAACACTGAAGCTTTCTTT. Protein product: CASSLWDSPNTEAFF.

This clonotype was found many times. The gene calls are TRBV10-3 and TRBJ2-4; 10 bases are shared with TRBD1. The CDR3 extends over 15 amino acids. V was clipped by 5 bases and J by 9 bases; unmatched bases: 10. In germline, CDR1 is ENHRY, CDR2 SYGVKD. The CDR3 loop is CAISSGTGDVGIQYF. CDR3 nucleotides: TGTGCCATCAGTTCCGGGACAGGGGACGTTGGCATTCAGTACTTC.

This clonotype was seen more than once but under ten times. This chain connects TRBV12-3 or TRBV12-4 to TRBJ1-5, with unresolved D. CDR3 size: 13 residues. With 3 bases removed from V and 7 bases from J, the gap between germline ends came to 10 bases. The CDR3: CASSLTIFQPQHF. The CDR3 DNA reads TGTGCCAGCAGTTTGACGATTTTCCAGCCCCAGCATTTT.

Many counts were recorded for this clonotype. The gene calls are TRBV18 and TRBJ2-1, with 8 nucleotides matching TRBD2. This CDR3 has 14 residues. With 3 bases clipped from V and 6 bases from J, the junction kept 4 bases outside the gene matches. Germline V gene sequence: CDR1 KGHSH, CDR2 LQKENI. DNA for the CDR3: TGTGCCAGCTCACCCGGGACTAGTCGCAATGAGCAGTTCTTC. Its translation: CASSPGTSRNEQFF. Supplemented by reference TRBV18 and TRBJ2-1, the full variable domain reads NAGVMQNPRHLVRRRGQEARLRCSPMKGHSHVYWYRQLPEEGLKFMVYLQKENIIDESGMPKERFSAEFPKEGPSILRIQQVVRGDSAAYFCASSPGTSRNEQFFGPGTRLTVL.

This clonotype has more than one count but fewer than ten. This chain uses TRBV20-1 with TRBJ2-7, with 9 bases fitting TRBD1. Trimming at V came to 5 bases and at J to 5 bases, leaving 7 bases not matched to a gene. Looked up from germline, CDR1 is DFQATT and CDR2 is SNEGSKA (reference sequence). The CDR3 contains 13 residues. For the CDR3, the DNA is TGCAGTGCTGGGGGACAGGGCGGGGACGAGCAGTACTTC. Encoded protein: CSAGGQGGDEQYF.

There are a few counts of this clonotype. The chain carries TRBV28 and TRBJ1-1, with TRBD1 matching over 7 bases. Germline CDR1 reads MDHEN; CDR2 reads SYDVKM. CDR3 length: 15 amino acids. Trimming at V came to 5 bases and at J to 3 bases, leaving 9 bases not matched to a gene. CDR3 residues: CASSAVGRGDTEAFF. The CDR3 DNA reads as TGTGCCAGCAGTGCTGTTGGCAGGGGGGACACTGAAGCTTTCTTT.

The table lists this clonotype with many counts. J is TRBJ2-3 and V is TRBV7-2, with 8 bases fitting TRBD2. The germline CDR1 and CDR2 sequences are SGHTA and FQGNSA. The J segment lost 2 bases and the V segment lost 1 base, leaving 8 bases of the junction unmatched. The CDR3 has 17 amino acids. CDR3 sequence: CASSLETAGASTDTQYF. The CDR3 DNA reads TGTGCCAGCAGCTTAGAAACAGCGGGGGCTTCCACAGATACGCAGTATTTT.

The gene calls are TRBV20-1 and TRBJ1-2, with D possibly TRBD1 on 5 matching bases. The CDR3 extends over 12 amino acids. The germline V gene encodes CDR1 DFQATT and CDR2 SNEGSKA (reference sequence). The V end lost 3 bases, the J end lost 4 bases, and 9 bases lay between the germline ends. Here the CDR3 reads CSASQGSYGYTF. CDR3 sequence (DNA): TGCAGTGCTAGTCAGGGATCCTATGGCTACACCTTC.

The chain recombines TRBV10-3 with TRBJ2-7, with D maybe TRBD1 (6 bases). This CDR3 is built from 13 residues. The V gene lost 2 bases and the J gene lost 2 bases, with 7 bases spanning the gap. Germline-derived CDR1 and CDR2 are ENHRY and SYGVKD. CDR3 DNA sequence: TGTGCCATCAGTGAGGGGACACCCTACGAGCAGTACTTC. Its protein product is CAISEGTPYEQYF.

This clonotype was counted a single time. The chain couples TRBV9 to TRBJ1-1; 9 bases are a match to TRBD1. The germline CDR1 and CDR2 sequences are SGDLS and YYNGEE. The CDR3 runs to 15 residues. J was trimmed by 11 bases and V by 3 bases; bases with no gene match: 14. CDR3 sequence reads: CASSAQTGQGQGAFF. The DNA for the CDR3 is TGTGCCAGCAGCGCCCAGACGGGACAGGGACAGGGCGCTTTCTTT.

This chain uses TRBV6-1 with TRBJ2-7; D not certain. This CDR3 spans 15 amino acids. CDR1 MNHNS and CDR2 SASEGT come from the germline V gene. V shed 3 bases and J shed 1 base, with 13 bases lying between them. The CDR3: CASSEGGRISYEQYF. DNA for the CDR3: TGTGCCAGCAGTGAGGGCGGACGAATATCCTACGAGCAGTACTTC.

This clonotype appeared many times. The gene calls are TRBV27 and TRBJ1-5; a weak D match, TRBD1 (6 bases). The V and J ends lost 4 bases and 6 bases respectively, with 10 bases between them. The CDR3 is made up of 13 amino acids. Germline CDR1 reads MNHEY; CDR2 reads SMNVEV (reference sequence). CDR3 DNA: TGTGCCAGCAGTTGGGGGGCAGGTCAGCCCCAGCATTTT. Its protein product is CASSWGAGQPQHF.

There are a few counts of this clonotype. The V gene is TRBV6-5, the J gene TRBJ2-4; D could derive from TRBD1 or TRBD2 (5 bases each). Germline V CDR1 and CDR2: MNHEY, SVGAGI. The CDR3 spans 12 residues. The V and J ends lost 2 bases and 9 bases respectively, with 8 bases between them. CDR3 in amino acids: CASSYGGGIQYF. CDR3 sequence (DNA): TGTGCCAGCAGTTACGGGGGTGGCATTCAGTACTTC.

This clonotype was recorded many times. The chain recombines TRBV12-5 with TRBJ1-2; D not certain. The V gene's germline CDR1 is LGHNT and CDR2 FRNRAP. The CDR3 loop spans 13 amino acids. The V gene lost 2 bases and the J gene lost 1 base, with 5 bases spanning the gap. The CDR3 DNA reads TGTGCTAGTGGTTTGTTACTTAACTATGGCTACACCTTC. This encodes CASGLLLNYGYTF.

This clonotype was counted ten times or more. J is TRBJ2-5 and V is TRBV9; TRBD2 matches at 8 bases. The CDR3 length is 15 residues. The V and J ends lost 1 base and 2 bases, in that order; junction bases with no gene match: 4. Germline V CDR1 and CDR2: SGDLS, YYNGEE. The DNA of the CDR3 is TGTGCCAGCAGCGTATACGGGACTAGGCAAGAGACCCAGTACTTC. This encodes CASSVYGTRQETQYF.